These T cell receptor beta chains were read from a single sample in a study of T cells in localized non-small cell lung cancer. This table comes from immunoSEQ multiplex PCR, and its TCRdb copy is limited to in-frame clones, with some not included. The sample lists about 53,000 clones; roughly 83% were seen once. The sequencing here drew on peripheral blood mononuclear cells, taken before any cancer treatment. These receptors were obtained from a man between 40 and 70 years old with stage III lung adenocarcinoma. CDR3s include the opening cysteine and the closing phenylalanine or tryptophan. D genes are given only for firm matches. Clone size is shown for a subset of rows, as once, few, many or a class of expanded clone.

J | D | size | V | CDR3 | DNA
TRBJ2-2 | TRBD2 | - | TRBV9 | CASSVRRTSLFDTGELFF | TGTGCCAGCAGCGTTCGAAGGACTAGCTTATTCGACACCGGGGAGCTGTTTTTT
TRBJ1-5 | TRBD1 | - | TRBV18 | CASSQSGTDYSNQPQHF | TGTGCCAGCTCACAAAGCGGGACAGACTATAGCAATCAGCCCCAGCATTTT
TRBJ1-1 | - | - | TRBV6-5 | CASTKEGTVNTEAFF | TGTGCCAGCACCAAAGAGGGAACGGTCAACACTGAAGCTTTCTTT
TRBJ2-7 | - | - | TRBV5-1 | CASSLGQRPSYEQYF | TGCGCCAGCAGCTTGGGACAGAGACCCTCCTACGAGCAGTACTTC
TRBJ2-7 | - | - | TRBV30 | CASGVSYEQYF | TGTGCCTCCGGCGTATCCTACGAGCAGTACTTC
TRBJ2-5 | - | - | TRBV21-1 | CASSKAPVPDPQETQYF | TGTGCCAGCAGCAAAGCGCCGGTTCCAGATCCCCAAGAGACCCAGTACTTC
TRBJ1-2 | - | - | TRBV7-9 | CASSTAPDYNYGYTF | TGTGCCAGCAGCACTGCCCCAGACTATAACTATGGCTACACCTTC
TRBJ2-4 | - | once | TRBV6-5 | CASSYSTPGGRDIQYF | TGTGCCAGCAGTTACTCCACCCCGGGGGGCCGGGACATTCAGTACTTC
TRBJ1-1 | - | - | TRBV28 | CASSSGLVEAFF | TGTGCCAGCAGTTCTGGCCTAGTTGAAGCTTTCTTT
TRBJ1-3 | - | - | TRBV2 | CASSVDRRSGNTIYF | TGTGCCAGCAGTGTCGACAGGCGCTCTGGAAACACCATATATTTT